The T cell receptor beta chain described here comes from a study of CXCR3-negative and CXCR3-positive naive CD8 T cells. Whole-study results and caveats: Higher TRB CDR3 hydrophobicity marked CXCR3-positive naive cells relative to CXCR3-negative naive cells.

Researchers reported sorting every CD8+ T cell subset in triplicate, 300,000 cells per sort. As regards this clonotype: Its target is not known.

This CDR3 has 15 amino acids. Germline V CDR1 and CDR2: MDHEN, SYDVKM. The authors prepared UMI-labeled TRB cDNA libraries by 5' RACE. From its re-call of the 5' RACE reads, TCRdb lists each CDR3 protein once, without DNA. This sample contains tens of thousands of distinct CDR3 sequences. What was sequenced was naive CXCR3+ CD8+ T cells from blood. Documented subset: CD45RO-CCR7+CD27+CD95- naive CD8+ T cells expressing CXCR3 (TNR3+). The rearrangement joins TRBV28 to TRBJ2-4; TCRdb's D gene call, TRBD1, goes unchecked for lack of DNA. The clonotype was recovered from a human donor in good health. Some clones in this sample may be carry-over from other donors' samples. The CDR3 sequence: CASSLGPIRGNIQYF.